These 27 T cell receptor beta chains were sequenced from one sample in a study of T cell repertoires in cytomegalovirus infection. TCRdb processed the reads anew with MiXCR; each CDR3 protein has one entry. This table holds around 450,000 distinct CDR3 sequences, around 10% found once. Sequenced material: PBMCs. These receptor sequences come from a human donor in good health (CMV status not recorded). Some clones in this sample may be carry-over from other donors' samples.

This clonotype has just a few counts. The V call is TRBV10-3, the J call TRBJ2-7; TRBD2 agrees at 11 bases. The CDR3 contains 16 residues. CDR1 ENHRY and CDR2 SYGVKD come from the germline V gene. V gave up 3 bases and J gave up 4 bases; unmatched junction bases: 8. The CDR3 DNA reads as TGTGCCATCAGTGACTTACTAGCGGGAGCAGGGTACGAGCAGTACTTC. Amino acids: CAISDLLAGAGYEQYF.

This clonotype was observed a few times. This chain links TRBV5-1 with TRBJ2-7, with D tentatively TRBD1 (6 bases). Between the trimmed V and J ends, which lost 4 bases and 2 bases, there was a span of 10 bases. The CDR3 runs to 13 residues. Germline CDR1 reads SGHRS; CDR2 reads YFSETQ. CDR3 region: CASSQWTAYEQYF. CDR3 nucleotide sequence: TGCGCCAGCAGCCAGTGGACAGCCTACGAGCAGTACTTC.

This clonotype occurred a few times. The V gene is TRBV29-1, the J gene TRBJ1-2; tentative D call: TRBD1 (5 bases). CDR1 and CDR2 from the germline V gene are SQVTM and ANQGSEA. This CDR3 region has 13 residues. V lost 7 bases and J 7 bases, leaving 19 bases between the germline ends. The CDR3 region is CSADDGGLFGYTF. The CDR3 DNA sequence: TGCAGCGCCGATGATGGGGGTTTGTTTGGCTACACCTTC.

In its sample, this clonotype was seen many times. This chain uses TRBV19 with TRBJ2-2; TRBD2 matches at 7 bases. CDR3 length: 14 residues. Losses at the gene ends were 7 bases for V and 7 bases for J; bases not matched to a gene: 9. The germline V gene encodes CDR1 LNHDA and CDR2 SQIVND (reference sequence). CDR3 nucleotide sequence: TGTGCCAGTACATCCGAGGGAGGGAACGGGGAGCTGTTTTTT. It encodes CASTSEGGNGELFF.

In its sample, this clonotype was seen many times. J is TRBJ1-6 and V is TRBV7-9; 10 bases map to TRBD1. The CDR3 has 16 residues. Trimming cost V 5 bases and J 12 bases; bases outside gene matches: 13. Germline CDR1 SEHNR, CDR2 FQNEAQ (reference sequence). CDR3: CASSEDGTGVWLPLHF. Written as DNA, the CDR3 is TGTGCCAGCAGCGAAGACGGGACAGGGGTTTGGTTACCCCTCCACTTT.

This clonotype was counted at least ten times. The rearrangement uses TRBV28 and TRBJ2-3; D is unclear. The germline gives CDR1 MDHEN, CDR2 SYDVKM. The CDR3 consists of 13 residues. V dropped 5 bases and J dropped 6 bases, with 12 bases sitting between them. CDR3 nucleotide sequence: TGTGCCAGCAGTCCCGACTGGTTTGATACGCAGTATTTT. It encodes CASSPDWFDTQYF.

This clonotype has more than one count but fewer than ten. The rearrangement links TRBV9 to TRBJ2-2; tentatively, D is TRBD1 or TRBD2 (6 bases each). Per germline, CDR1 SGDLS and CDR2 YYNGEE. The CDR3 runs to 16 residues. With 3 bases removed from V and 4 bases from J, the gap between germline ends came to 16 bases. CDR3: CASSAGVGGTTGELFF. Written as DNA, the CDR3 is TGTGCCAGCAGCGCGGGGGTAGGGGGAACCACCGGGGAGCTGTTTTTT.

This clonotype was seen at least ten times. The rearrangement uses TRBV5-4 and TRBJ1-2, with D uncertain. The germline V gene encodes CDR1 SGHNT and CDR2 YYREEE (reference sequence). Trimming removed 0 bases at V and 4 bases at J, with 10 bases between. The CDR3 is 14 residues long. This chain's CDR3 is CASSLDLISYGYTF. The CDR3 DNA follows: TGTGCCAGCAGCTTGGATTTGATATCCTATGGCTACACCTTC.

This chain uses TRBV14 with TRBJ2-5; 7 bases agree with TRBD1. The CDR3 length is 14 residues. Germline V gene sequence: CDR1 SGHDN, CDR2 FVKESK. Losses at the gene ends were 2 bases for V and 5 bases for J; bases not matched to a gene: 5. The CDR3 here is CASSQIGTDETQYF. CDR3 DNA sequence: TGTGCCAGCAGCCAAATCGGGACAGATGAGACCCAGTACTTC. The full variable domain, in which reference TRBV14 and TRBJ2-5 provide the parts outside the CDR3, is EAGVTQFPSHSVIEKGQTVTLRCDPISGHDNLYWYRRVMGKEIKFLLHFVKESKQDESGMPNNRFLAERTGGTYSTLKVQPAELEDSGVYFCASSQIGTDETQYFGPGTRLLVL.

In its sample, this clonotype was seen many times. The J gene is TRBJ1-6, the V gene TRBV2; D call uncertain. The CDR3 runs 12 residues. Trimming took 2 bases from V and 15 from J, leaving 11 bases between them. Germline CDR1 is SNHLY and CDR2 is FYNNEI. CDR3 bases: TGTGCCAGCAGTGAATCCACCGACCTCCTCCACTTT. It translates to CASSESTDLLHF.

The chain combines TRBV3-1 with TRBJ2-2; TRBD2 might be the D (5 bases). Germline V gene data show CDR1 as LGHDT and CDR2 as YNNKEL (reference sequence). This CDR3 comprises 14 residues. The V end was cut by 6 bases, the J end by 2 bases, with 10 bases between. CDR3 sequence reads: CASSHGVNTGELFF. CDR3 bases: TGTGCCAGCAGTCACGGGGTAAACACCGGGGAGCTGTTTTTT. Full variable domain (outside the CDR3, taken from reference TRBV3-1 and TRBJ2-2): DTAVSQTPKYLVTQMGNDKSIKCEQNLGHDTMYWYKQDSKKFLKIMFSYNNKELIINETVPNRFSPKSPDKAHLNLHINSLELGDSAVYFCASSHGVNTGELFFGEGSRLTVL.

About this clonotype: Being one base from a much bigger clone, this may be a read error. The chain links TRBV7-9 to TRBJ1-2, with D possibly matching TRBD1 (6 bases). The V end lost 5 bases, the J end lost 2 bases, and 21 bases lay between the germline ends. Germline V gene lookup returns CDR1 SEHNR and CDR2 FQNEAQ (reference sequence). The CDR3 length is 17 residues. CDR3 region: CASSGGRGASPNYGYTF. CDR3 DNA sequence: TGTGCCAGCAGCGGAGGCAGGGGCGCTAGCCCGAACTATGGCTACACCTTC.

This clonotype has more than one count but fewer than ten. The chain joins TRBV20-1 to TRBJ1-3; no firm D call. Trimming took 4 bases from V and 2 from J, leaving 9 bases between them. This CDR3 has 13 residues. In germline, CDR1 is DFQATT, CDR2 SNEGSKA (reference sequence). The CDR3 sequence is CSAKFNPGNTIYF. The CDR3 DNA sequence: TGCAGTGCTAAATTTAACCCTGGAAACACCATATATTTT.

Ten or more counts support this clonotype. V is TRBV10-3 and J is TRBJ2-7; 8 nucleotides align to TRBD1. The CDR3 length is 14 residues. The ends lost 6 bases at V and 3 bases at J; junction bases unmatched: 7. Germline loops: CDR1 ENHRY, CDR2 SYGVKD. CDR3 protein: CAIREDRGIYEQYF. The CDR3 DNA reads TGTGCCATCAGGGAAGACAGGGGCATCTACGAGCAGTACTTC.

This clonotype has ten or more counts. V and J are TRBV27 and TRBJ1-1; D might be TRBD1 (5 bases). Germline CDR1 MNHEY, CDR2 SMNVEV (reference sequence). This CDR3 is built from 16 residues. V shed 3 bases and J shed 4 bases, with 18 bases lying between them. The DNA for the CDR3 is TGTGCCAGCAGTTTTTTGGCCCGGGGAGGGACCACTGAAGCTTTCTTT. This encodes CASSFLARGGTTEAFF.

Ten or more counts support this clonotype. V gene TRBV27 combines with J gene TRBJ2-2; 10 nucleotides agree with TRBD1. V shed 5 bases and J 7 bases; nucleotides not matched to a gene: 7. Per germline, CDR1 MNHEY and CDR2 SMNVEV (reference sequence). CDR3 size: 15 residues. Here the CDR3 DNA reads TGTGCCAGCAGTCACCGGACAGGGGGTATCGGGGAGCTGTTTTTT. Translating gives CASSHRTGGIGELFF.

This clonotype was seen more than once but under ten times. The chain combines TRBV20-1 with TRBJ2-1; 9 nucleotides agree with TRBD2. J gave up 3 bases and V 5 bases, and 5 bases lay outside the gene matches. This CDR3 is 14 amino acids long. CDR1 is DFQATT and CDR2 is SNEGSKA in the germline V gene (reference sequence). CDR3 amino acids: CSAHSGGLYNEQFF. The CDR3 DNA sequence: TGCAGTGCTCATAGCGGGGGCCTCTACAATGAGCAGTTCTTC.

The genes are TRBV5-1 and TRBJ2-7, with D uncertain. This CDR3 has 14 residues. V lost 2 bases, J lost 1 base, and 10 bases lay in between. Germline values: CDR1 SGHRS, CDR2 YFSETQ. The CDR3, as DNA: TGCGCCAGCAGCTTATATTCGGCGTCCTACGAGCAGTACTTC. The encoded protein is CASSLYSASYEQYF.

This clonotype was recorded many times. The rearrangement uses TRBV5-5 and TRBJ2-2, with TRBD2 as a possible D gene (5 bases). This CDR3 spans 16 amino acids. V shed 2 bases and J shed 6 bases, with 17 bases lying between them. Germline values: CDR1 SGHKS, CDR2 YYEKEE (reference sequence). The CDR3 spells CASSFAAGINPGELFF. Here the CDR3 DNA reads TGTGCCAGCAGCTTTGCGGCCGGGATTAATCCCGGGGAGCTGTTTTTT.

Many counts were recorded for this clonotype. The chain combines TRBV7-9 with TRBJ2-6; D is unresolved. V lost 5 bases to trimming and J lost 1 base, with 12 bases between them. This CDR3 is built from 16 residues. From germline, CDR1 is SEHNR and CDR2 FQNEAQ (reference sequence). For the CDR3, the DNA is TGTGCCAGCAGCGGGCCCCATTTGTCTGGGGCCAACGTCCTGACTTTC. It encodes CASSGPHLSGANVLTF.

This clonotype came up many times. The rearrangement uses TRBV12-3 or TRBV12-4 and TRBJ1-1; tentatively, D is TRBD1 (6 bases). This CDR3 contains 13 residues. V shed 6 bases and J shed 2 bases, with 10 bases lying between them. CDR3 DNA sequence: TGTGCCAGCAGAGGACAGTTAAACACTGAAGCTTTCTTT. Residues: CASRGQLNTEAFF.

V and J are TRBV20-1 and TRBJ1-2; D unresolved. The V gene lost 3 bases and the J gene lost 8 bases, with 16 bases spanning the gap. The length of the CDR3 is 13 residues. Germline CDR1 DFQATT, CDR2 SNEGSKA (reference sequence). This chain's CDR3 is CSARPSSARGYTF. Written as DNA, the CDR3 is TGCAGTGCTAGGCCTAGTTCAGCAAGAGGCTACACCTTC.

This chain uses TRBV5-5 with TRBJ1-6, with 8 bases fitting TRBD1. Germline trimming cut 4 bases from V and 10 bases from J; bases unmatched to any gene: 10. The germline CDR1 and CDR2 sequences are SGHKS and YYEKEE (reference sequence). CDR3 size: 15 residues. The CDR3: CASSQSSRGPSPLHF. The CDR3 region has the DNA TGTGCCAGCAGCCAATCGAGCAGGGGGCCCTCACCCCTCCACTTT.

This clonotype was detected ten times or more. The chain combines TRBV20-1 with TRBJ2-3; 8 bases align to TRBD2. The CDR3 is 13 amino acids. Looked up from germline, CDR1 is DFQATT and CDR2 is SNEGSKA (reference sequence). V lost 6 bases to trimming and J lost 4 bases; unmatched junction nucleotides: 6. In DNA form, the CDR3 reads TGCAGTGCCGCCCGGGGGGGCGCAGATACGCAGTATTTT. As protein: CSAARGGADTQYF.

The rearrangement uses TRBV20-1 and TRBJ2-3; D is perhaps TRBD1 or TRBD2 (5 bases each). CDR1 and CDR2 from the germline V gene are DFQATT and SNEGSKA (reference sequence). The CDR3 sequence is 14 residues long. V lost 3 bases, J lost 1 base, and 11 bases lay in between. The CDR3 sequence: CSASGGPGTDTQYF. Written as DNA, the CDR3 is TGCAGTGCTAGTGGGGGACCAGGCACAGATACGCAGTATTTT.

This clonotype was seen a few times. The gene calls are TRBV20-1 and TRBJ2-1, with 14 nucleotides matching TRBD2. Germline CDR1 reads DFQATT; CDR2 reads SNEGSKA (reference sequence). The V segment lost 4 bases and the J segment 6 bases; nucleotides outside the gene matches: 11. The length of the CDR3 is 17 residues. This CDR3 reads CSATPGLAGVFINEQFF. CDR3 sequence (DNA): TGCAGTGCTACCCCGGGACTAGCGGGAGTATTCATCAATGAGCAGTTCTTC.

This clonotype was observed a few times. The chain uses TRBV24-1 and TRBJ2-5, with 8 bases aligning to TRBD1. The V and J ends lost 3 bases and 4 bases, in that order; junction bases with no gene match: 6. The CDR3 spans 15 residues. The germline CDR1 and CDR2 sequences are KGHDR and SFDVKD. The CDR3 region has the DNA TGTGCCACCAGTGATCCGACAGGGGCGGGAGAGACCCAGTACTTC. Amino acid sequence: CATSDPTGAGETQYF.